The rows below give T cell receptor beta chains drawn from one sample of a study of blood T cells in healthy people across ages. TCRdb processed the 5' RACE reads anew with MiXCR; each CDR3 protein has one entry. The table has about 1,800,000 distinct CDR3 sequences, 28% seen once; the top ten hold 7.7%. Input material: blood. The origin of the receptors is a woman in her 30s in good health. Both conserved end residues are part of each CDR3. Fields, in order: CDR3 protein, CDR3 DNA, clone size, D gene, J gene, V gene. D genes are given only for firm matches. Clone size is stated in some rows and not others, as once, few, many or a class when expanded.

cdr3_aa: CASAPNRAQETQYF
cdr3_nt: TGTGCCAGTGCCCCCAACAGAGCCCAAGAGACCCAGTACTTC
clone_size: .
d_call: .
j_call: TRBJ2-5
v_call: TRBV2

cdr3_aa: CASSFRVDEKLVF
cdr3_nt: TGTGCCAGCAGCTTCCGGGTAGATGAAAAACTGGTTTTT
clone_size: .
d_call: .
j_call: TRBJ1-4
v_call: TRBV7-7

cdr3_aa: CASITFFKQPNTGELFF
cdr3_nt: TGTGCCAGCATCACCTTCTTTAAGCAGCCGAACACCGGGGAGCTGTTTTTT
clone_size: .
d_call: .
j_call: TRBJ2-2
v_call: TRBV12-3/TRBV12-4

cdr3_aa: CASSSLGTGYSYEQYF
cdr3_nt: TGTGCCAGCAGCTCGCTTGGGACAGGCTACTCCTACGAGCAGTACTTC
clone_size: few
d_call: TRBD1
j_call: TRBJ2-7
v_call: TRBV7-9

cdr3_aa: CASSDELGTGVYGYTF
cdr3_nt: TGTGCCAGCAGTGACGAACTTGGGACAGGCGTCTATGGCTACACCTTC
clone_size: few
d_call: TRBD1
j_call: TRBJ1-2
v_call: TRBV6-1

cdr3_aa: CASSVVRGRTEAFF
cdr3_nt: TGTGCCAGCAGCGTGGTTAGGGGGCGTACTGAAGCTTTCTTT
clone_size: .
d_call: TRBD1
j_call: TRBJ1-1
v_call: TRBV7-2

cdr3_aa: CASSPRPLPRTDTQYF
cdr3_nt: TGTGCCAGCAGCCCTCGACCCCTCCCCCGCACAGATACGCAGTATTTT
clone_size: many
d_call: .
j_call: TRBJ2-3
v_call: TRBV7-2

cdr3_aa: CAISETEPYEQYF
cdr3_nt: TGTGCCATCAGTGAAACGGAACCTTACGAGCAGTACTTC
clone_size: many
d_call: .
j_call: TRBJ2-7
v_call: TRBV10-3

cdr3_aa: CASSLVAQDYGYTF
cdr3_nt: TGCGCCAGCAGCTTGGTAGCGCAGGACTATGGCTACACCTTC
clone_size: .
d_call: .
j_call: TRBJ1-2
v_call: TRBV5-1

cdr3_aa: CAISRGGSTDTQYF
cdr3_nt: TGTGCCATCAGCCGGGGGGGAAGCACAGATACGCAGTATTTT
clone_size: few
d_call: TRBD2
j_call: TRBJ2-3
v_call: TRBV10-3

cdr3_aa: CSVRTSGGLAPQYF
cdr3_nt: TGCAGCGTGCGGACTAGCGGGGGGCTGGCGCCGCAGTATTTT
clone_size: few
d_call: TRBD2
j_call: TRBJ2-3
v_call: TRBV29-1

cdr3_aa: CASSLGGQQEAQYF
cdr3_nt: TGTGCCAGCAGCTTAGGCGGACAGCAAGAGGCCCAGTACTTC
clone_size: few
d_call: .
j_call: TRBJ2-5
v_call: TRBV7-2

cdr3_aa: CASSLETSGSWEQFF
cdr3_nt: TGTGCCAGCAGTCTCGAGACTAGCGGGAGTTGGGAGCAGTTCTTC
clone_size: few
d_call: TRBD2
j_call: TRBJ2-1
v_call: TRBV6-5

cdr3_aa: CATSSDRYTEAFF
cdr3_nt: TGTGCCACCAGCAGTGACCGATACACTGAAGCTTTCTTT
clone_size: .
d_call: .
j_call: TRBJ1-1
v_call: TRBV15

cdr3_aa: CACQGEETQYF
cdr3_nt: TGTGCCTGCCAGGGGGAAGAGACCCAGTACTTC
clone_size: once
d_call: TRBD1
j_call: TRBJ2-5
v_call: TRBV2

cdr3_aa: CASSVDSRTGRNFNEKLFF
cdr3_nt: TGTGCCAGCAGCGTAGATTCCCGGACAGGGCGTAATTTTAATGAAAAACTGTTTTTT
clone_size: many
d_call: TRBD1
j_call: TRBJ1-4
v_call: TRBV9